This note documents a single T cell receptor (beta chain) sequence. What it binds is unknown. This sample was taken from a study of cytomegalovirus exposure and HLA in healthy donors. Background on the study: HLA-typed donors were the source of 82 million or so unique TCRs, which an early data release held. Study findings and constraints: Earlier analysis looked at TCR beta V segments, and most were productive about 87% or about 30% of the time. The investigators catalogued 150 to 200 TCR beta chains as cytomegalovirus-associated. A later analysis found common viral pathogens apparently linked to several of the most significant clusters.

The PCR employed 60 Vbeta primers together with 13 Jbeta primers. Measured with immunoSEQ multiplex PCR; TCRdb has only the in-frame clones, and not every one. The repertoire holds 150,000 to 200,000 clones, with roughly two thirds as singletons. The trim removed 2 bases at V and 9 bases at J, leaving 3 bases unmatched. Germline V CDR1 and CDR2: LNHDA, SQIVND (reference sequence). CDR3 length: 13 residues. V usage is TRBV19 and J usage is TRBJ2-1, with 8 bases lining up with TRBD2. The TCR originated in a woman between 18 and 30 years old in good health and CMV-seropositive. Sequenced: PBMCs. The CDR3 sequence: CASSIRLAPEQFF. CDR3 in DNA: TGTGCCAGTAGTATAAGACTAGCGCCTGAGCAGTTCTTC.